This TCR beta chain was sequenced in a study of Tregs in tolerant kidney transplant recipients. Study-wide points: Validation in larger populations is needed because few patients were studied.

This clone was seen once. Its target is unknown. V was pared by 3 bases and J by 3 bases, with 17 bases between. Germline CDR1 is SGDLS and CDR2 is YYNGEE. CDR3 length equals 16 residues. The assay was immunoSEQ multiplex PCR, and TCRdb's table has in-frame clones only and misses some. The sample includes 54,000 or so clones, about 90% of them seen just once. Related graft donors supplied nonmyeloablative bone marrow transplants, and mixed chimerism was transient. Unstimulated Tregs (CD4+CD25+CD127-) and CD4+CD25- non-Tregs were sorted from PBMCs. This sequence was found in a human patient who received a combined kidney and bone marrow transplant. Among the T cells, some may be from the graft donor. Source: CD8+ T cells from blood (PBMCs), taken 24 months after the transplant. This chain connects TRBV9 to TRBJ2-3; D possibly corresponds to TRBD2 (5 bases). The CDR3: CASSAPFGINTDTQYF. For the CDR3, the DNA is TGTGCCAGCAGCGCTCCCTTCGGGATCAATACAGATACGCAGTATTTT.